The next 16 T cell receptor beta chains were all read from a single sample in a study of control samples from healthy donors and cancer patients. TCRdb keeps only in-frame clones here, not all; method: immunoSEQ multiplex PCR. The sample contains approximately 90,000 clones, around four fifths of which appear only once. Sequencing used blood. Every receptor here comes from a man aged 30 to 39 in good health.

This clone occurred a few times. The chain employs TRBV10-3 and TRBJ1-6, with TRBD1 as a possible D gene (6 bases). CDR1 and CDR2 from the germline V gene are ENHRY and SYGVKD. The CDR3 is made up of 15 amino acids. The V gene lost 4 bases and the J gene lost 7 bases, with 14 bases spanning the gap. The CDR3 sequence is CAISATDSDNSPLHF. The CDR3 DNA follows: TGTGCCATCAGTGCGACGGACAGCGACAATTCACCCCTCCACTTT.

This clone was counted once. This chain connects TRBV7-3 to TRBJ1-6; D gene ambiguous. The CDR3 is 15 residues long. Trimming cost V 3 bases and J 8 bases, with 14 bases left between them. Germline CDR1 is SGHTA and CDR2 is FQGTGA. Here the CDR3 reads CASSLVGSVDSPLHF. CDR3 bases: TGTGCCAGCAGCTTGGTAGGGTCGGTGGATTCACCCCTCCACTTT.

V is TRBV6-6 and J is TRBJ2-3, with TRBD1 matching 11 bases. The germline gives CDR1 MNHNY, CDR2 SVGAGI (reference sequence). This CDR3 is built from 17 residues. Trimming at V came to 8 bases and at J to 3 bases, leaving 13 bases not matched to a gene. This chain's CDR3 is CASGHGTGGFVTDTQYF. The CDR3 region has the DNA TGTGCCAGCGGTCATGGGACAGGGGGATTTGTGACAGATACGCAGTATTTT.

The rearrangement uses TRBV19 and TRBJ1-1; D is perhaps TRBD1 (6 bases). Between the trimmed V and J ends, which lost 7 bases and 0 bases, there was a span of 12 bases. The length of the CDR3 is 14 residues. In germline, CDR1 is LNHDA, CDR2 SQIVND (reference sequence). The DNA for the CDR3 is TGTGCCAGTACCTCAGGGGCATTGAACACTGAAGCTTTCTTT. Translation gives CASTSGALNTEAFF. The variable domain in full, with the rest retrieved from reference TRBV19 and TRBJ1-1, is DGGITQSPKYLFRKEGQNVTLSCEQNLNHDAMYWYRQDPGQGLRLIYYSQIVNDFQKGDIAEGYSVSREKKESFPLTVTSAQKNPTAFYLCASTSGALNTEAFFGQGTRLTVV.

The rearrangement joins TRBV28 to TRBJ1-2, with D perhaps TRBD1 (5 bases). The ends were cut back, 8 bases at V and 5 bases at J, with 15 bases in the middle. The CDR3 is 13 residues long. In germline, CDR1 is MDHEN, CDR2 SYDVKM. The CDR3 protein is CASLAGRVYGYTF. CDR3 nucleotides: TGTGCCAGCCTGGCGGGGCGCGTATATGGCTACACCTTC.

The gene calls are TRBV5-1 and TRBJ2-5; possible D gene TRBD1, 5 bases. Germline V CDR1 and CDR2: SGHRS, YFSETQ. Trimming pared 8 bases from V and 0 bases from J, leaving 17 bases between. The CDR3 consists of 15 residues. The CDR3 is CASALWGGHQETQYF. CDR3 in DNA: TGCGCCAGTGCGTTATGGGGCGGTCACCAAGAGACCCAGTACTTC.

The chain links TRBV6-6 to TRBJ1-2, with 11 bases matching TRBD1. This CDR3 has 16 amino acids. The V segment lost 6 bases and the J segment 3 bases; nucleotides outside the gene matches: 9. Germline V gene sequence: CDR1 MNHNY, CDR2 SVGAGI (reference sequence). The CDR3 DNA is TGTGCCAGCAGGCAGAGGGACAGGGGGAGAGACTATGGCTACACCTTC. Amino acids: CASRQRDRGRDYGYTF.

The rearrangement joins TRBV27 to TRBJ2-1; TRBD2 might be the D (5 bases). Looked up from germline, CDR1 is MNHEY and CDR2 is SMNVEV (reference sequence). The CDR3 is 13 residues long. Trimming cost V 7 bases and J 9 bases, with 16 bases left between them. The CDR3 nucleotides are TGTGCCAGCATCAATCTTGTGGGGAGTGAGCAGTTCTTC. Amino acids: CASINLVGSEQFF.

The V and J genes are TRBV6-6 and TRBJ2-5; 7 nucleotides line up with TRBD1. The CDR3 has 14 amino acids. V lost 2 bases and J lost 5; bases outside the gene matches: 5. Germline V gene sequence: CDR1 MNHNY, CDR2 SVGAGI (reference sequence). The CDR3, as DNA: TGTGCCAGCAGTTACCGACAGGGTTGGGAGACCCAGTACTTC. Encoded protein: CASSYRQGWETQYF.

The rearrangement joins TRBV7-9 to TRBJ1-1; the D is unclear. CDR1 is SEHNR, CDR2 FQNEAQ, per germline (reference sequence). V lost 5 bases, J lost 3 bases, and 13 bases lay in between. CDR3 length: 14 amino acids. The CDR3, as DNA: TGTGCCAGCAGCCGAACCTTCGGAGACACTGAAGCTTTCTTT. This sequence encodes CASSRTFGDTEAFF.

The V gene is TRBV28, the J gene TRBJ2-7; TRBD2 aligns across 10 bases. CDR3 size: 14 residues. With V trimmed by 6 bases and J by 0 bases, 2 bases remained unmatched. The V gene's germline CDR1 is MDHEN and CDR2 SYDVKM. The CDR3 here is CASRASGSSYEQYF. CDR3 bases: TGTGCCAGCAGGGCTAGCGGGAGCTCCTACGAGCAGTACTTC.

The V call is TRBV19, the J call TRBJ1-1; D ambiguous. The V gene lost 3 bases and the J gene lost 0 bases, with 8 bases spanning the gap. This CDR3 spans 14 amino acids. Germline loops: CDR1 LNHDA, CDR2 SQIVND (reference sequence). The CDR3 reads CASSIGQMNTEAFF. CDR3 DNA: TGTGCCAGTAGTATCGGGCAGATGAACACTGAAGCTTTCTTT.

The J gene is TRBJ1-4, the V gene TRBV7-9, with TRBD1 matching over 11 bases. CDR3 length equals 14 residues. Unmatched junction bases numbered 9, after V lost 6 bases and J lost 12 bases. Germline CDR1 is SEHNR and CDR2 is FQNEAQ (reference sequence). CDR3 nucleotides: TGTGCCAGCAGTCACCGGACAGGGGGCTGGGAACTGTTTTTT. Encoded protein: CASSHRTGGWELFF.

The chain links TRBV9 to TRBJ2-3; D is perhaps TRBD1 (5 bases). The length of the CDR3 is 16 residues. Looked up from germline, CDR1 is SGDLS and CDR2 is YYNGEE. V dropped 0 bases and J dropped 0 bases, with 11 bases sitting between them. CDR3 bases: TGTGCCAGCAGCGTAGCAGGGCTTGGTAGCACAGATACGCAGTATTTT. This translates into CASSVAGLGSTDTQYF.

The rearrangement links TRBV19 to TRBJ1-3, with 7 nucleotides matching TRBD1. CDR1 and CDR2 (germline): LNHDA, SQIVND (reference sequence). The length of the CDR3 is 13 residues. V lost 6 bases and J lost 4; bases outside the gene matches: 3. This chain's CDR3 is CASSRGNGNTIYF. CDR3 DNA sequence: TGTGCCAGTAGCAGGGGGAACGGAAACACCATATATTTT.

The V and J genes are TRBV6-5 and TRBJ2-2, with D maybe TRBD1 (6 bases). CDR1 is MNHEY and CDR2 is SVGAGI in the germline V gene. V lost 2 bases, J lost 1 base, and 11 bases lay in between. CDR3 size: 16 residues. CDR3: CASSYTGTLNTGELFF. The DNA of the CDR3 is TGTGCCAGCAGTTACACCGGGACACTGAACACCGGGGAGCTGTTTTTT.